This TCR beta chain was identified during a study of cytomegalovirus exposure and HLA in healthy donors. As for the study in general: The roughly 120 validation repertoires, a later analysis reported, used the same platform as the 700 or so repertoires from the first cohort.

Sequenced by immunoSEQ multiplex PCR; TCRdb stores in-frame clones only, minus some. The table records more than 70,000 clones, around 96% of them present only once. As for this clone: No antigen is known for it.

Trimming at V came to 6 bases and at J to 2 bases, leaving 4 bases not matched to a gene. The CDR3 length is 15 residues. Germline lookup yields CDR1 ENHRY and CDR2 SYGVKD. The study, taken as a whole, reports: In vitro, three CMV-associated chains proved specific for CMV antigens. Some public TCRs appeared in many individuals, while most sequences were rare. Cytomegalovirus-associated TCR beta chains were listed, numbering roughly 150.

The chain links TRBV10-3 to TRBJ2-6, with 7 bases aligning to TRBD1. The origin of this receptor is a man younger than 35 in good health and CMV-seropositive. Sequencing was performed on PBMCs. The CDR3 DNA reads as TGTGCCATCAGCAACAGGGGAACTGGGGCCAACGTCCTGACTTTC. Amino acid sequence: CAISNRGTGANVLTF.